A selection of T cell receptor beta chains follows, all from one sample in a study of T cell responses to AZD1222 COVID-19 vaccine. Libraries were prepared by immunoSEQ multiplex PCR; TCRdb keeps only in-frame clonotypes and omits some of them. The sample yields some 160,000 clones, more than 85% seen once. The specimen was peripheral blood, collected on day 0 of AZD1222 vaccination. These receptor sequences come from an adult in good health. CDR3s include the opening cysteine and the closing phenylalanine or tryptophan. Each record gives: clone size, J gene, D gene, V gene, CDR3 protein, CDR3 DNA. D genes are given only for firm matches. Only part of the rows carry a size: once, few, many, or a class if the clone is expanded.

clone size: -
J gene: TRBJ1-2
D gene: -
V gene: TRBV7-8
CDR3 protein: CASSLEGGNYGYTF
CDR3 DNA: TGTGCCAGCAGCTTAGAGGGCGGAAACTATGGCTACACCTTC

clone size: -
J gene: TRBJ2-3
D gene: -
V gene: TRBV9
CDR3 protein: CASSLRHGFDNTQYF
CDR3 DNA: TGTGCCAGCAGCCTCCGCCACGGGTTTGATAATACGCAGTATTTT

clone size: -
J gene: TRBJ1-1
D gene: -
V gene: TRBV19
CDR3 protein: CASSEGLVDTEAFF
CDR3 DNA: TGTGCCAGTAGTGAGGGTCTGGTAGACACTGAAGCTTTCTTT

clone size: -
J gene: TRBJ2-7
D gene: -
V gene: TRBV28
CDR3 protein: CASNSLGGIDEQYF
CDR3 DNA: TGTGCCAGCAACTCGCTCGGGGGTATCGACGAGCAGTACTTC

clone size: -
J gene: TRBJ2-7
D gene: -
V gene: TRBV5-6
CDR3 protein: CASSSRAGHTPYEQYF
CDR3 DNA: TGTGCCAGCAGCTCCAGGGCGGGACACACTCCCTACGAGCAGTACTTC

clone size: -
J gene: TRBJ1-4
D gene: -
V gene: TRBV20-1
CDR3 protein: CSASVRLREKLFF
CDR3 DNA: TGCAGTGCTAGTGTCAGACTCCGAGAAAAACTGTTTTTT

clone size: -
J gene: TRBJ1-2
D gene: TRBD1
V gene: TRBV5-4
CDR3 protein: CASSFPAGGEAYGYTF
CDR3 DNA: TGTGCCAGCAGCTTTCCTGCAGGGGGCGAAGCCTATGGCTACACCTTC

clone size: -
J gene: TRBJ1-2
D gene: TRBD1
V gene: TRBV29-1
CDR3 protein: CSVGGQGERYGYTF
CDR3 DNA: TGCAGCGTTGGCGGACAGGGGGAACGATATGGCTACACCTTC

clone size: -
J gene: TRBJ1-6
D gene: -
V gene: TRBV11-2
CDR3 protein: CASSPRVGPLHF
CDR3 DNA: TGTGCCAGCAGCCCTAGGGTGGGGCCCCTCCACTTT

clone size: -
J gene: TRBJ2-3
D gene: -
V gene: TRBV7-3
CDR3 protein: CASSLTGTDTQYF
CDR3 DNA: TGTGCCAGCAGCTTAACAGGGACAGATACGCAGTATTTT

clone size: -
J gene: TRBJ2-1
D gene: TRBD1
V gene: TRBV6-6
CDR3 protein: CASSLRTGFSEQFF
CDR3 DNA: TGTGCCAGCAGTCTCCGGACAGGGTTTAGTGAGCAGTTCTTC

clone size: -
J gene: TRBJ2-3
D gene: TRBD2
V gene: TRBV5-1
CDR3 protein: CASSFSGGSTDTQYF
CDR3 DNA: TGCGCCAGCAGCTTTTCGGGGGGAAGCACAGATACGCAGTATTTT

clone size: few
J gene: TRBJ1-1
D gene: TRBD1
V gene: TRBV6-5
CDR3 protein: CASTSKGARTEAFF
CDR3 DNA: TGTGCCAGCACCTCGAAGGGGGCCCGGACTGAAGCTTTCTTT

clone size: -
J gene: TRBJ1-5
D gene: TRBD1
V gene: TRBV7-9
CDR3 protein: CASSLGFPAGGRPQHF
CDR3 DNA: TGTGCCAGCAGCTTAGGATTTCCGGCAGGGGGAAGGCCCCAGCATTTT

clone size: once
J gene: TRBJ2-5
D gene: -
V gene: TRBV20-1
CDR3 protein: CSASLWEKGTQYF
CDR3 DNA: TGCAGTGCTAGTTTGTGGGAGAAGGGGACCCAGTACTTC

clone size: -
J gene: TRBJ1-2
D gene: -
V gene: TRBV6-2/TRBV6-3
CDR3 protein: CASSYFPDYGYTF
CDR3 DNA: TGTGCCAGCAGTTACTTTCCTGACTATGGCTACACCTTC

clone size: -
J gene: TRBJ1-5
D gene: -
V gene: TRBV7-9
CDR3 protein: CASSLGNQPQHF
CDR3 DNA: TGTGCCAGCTCCCTGGGCAATCAGCCCCAGCATTTT

clone size: -
J gene: TRBJ1-1
D gene: -
V gene: TRBV5-1
CDR3 protein: CASSLRPGAGVNTEAFF
CDR3 DNA: TGCGCCAGCAGCTTGAGGCCGGGGGCGGGGGTGAACACTGAAGCTTTCTTT

clone size: once
J gene: TRBJ2-3
D gene: TRBD1
V gene: TRBV19
CDR3 protein: CASSPIKQGTDTQYF
CDR3 DNA: TGTGCCAGTAGTCCGATAAAACAGGGGACAGATACGCAGTATTTT

clone size: -
J gene: TRBJ1-1
D gene: -
V gene: TRBV5-1
CDR3 protein: CASSSYTPVNTEAFF
CDR3 DNA: TGCGCCAGCAGCTCCTACACCCCCGTGAACACTGAAGCTTTCTTT

clone size: once
J gene: TRBJ2-7
D gene: TRBD1
V gene: TRBV6-4
CDR3 protein: CASSDDRGGYEQYF
CDR3 DNA: TGTGCCAGCAGTGACGACAGGGGTGGCTACGAGCAGTACTTC

clone size: -
J gene: TRBJ1-6
D gene: -
V gene: TRBV2
CDR3 protein: CASGGFERSPLHF
CDR3 DNA: TGTGCCAGCGGGGGGTTTGAGCGTTCACCCCTCCACTTT

clone size: -
J gene: TRBJ1-5
D gene: -
V gene: TRBV5-6
CDR3 protein: CASSFARGQPQHF
CDR3 DNA: TGTGCCAGCAGCTTCGCTAGAGGGCAGCCCCAGCATTTT

clone size: -
J gene: TRBJ2-2
D gene: TRBD1
V gene: TRBV11-2
CDR3 protein: CASSLRDRAGELFF
CDR3 DNA: TGTGCCAGCAGCCTCAGGGACAGGGCCGGGGAGCTGTTTTTT

clone size: -
J gene: TRBJ1-2
D gene: TRBD1
V gene: TRBV4-1
CDR3 protein: CASSQESSRDRGYKDYGYTF
CDR3 DNA: TGCGCCAGCAGCCAAGAGTCGAGCCGGGACAGGGGGTATAAAGACTATGGCTACACCTTC